Sequencing of this T cell receptor beta chain was carried out in a study of cytomegalovirus exposure and HLA in healthy donors. The germline V and J ends were trimmed by 6 bases and 1 base, with 11 bases remaining between them. This CDR3 is 15 amino acids long. CDR1 is SGHRS, CDR2 YFSETQ, per germline. 60 Vbeta and 13 Jbeta primers were used in PCR. The data were produced by immunoSEQ multiplex PCR, yet TCRdb's version contains in-frame clones alone and is incomplete. The sample includes about 180,000 clones, around 85% of them seen just once. Sequenced: PBMCs. The V and J genes are TRBV5-1 and TRBJ2-6, with D unresolved. The receptor was isolated from a boy between 2 and 10 years old in good health and CMV-seronegative. CDR3 DNA: TGCGCCAGCACATTGGAGTTTTCTGGGGCCAACGTCCTGACTTTC. Residues: CASTLEFSGANVLTF.